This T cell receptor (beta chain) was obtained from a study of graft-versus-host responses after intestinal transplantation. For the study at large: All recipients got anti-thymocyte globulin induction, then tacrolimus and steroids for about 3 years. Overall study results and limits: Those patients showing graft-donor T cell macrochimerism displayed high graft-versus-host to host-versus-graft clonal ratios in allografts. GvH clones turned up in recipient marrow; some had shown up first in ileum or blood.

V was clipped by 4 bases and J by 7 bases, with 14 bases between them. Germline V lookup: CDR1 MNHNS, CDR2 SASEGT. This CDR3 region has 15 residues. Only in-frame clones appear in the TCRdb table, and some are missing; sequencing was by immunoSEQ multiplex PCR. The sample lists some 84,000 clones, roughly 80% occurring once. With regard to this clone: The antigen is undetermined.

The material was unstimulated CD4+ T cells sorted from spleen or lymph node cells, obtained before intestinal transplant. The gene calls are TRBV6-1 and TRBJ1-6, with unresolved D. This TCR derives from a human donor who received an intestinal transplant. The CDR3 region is CASSVSSFSNSPLHF. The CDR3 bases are TGTGCCAGCAGTGTGAGTTCTTTTTCCAATTCACCCCTCCACTTT.